This TCR gamma chain was obtained from a study of gamma-delta T cells after stem cell transplantation. TCRdb reprocessed the RT-PCR reads using CATT. Seen here are over a hundred gamma-chain clones, roughly 23% observed once, and the top ten hold roughly 61%. This clone ranks as hyperexpanded. Other DNA sequences in the same sample also yield this CDR3. J gave up 4 bases and V 0 bases, and 0 bases lay outside the gene matches. The V gene's germline CDR1 is GITISATS and CDR2 ISYDGTV (reference sequence). The CDR3 has 16 amino acids. The TCR originated in a human donor. It is not recorded whose cells these are; they may come from a transplant donor. Sequencing input: gamma-delta T cells. The gene calls are TRGV9 and TRGJP. TCRdb is silent on the J gene; assignment here came from matching the DNA to germline. The CDR3: CALWEVQELGKKIKVF. The CDR3 DNA reads TGTGCCTTGTGGGAGGTGCAAGAGTTGGGCAAAAAAATCAAGGTATTT.